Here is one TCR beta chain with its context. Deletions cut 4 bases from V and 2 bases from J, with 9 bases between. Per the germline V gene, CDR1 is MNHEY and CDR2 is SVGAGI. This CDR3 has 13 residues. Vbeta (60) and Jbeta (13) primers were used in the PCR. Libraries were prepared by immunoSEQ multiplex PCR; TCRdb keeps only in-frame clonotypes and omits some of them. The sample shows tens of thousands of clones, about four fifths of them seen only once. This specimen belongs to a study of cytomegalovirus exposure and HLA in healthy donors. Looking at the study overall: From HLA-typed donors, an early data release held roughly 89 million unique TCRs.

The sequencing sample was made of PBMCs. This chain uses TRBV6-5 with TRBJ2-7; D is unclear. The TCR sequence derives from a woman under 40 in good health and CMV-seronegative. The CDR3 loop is CASSFLAAYEQYF. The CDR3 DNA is TGTGCCAGCAGTTTTCTTGCGGCCTACGAGCAGTACTTC.